This passage covers 9 T cell receptor beta chains from one sample sequenced in a study of blood T cell repertoires in COVID-19. Sequencing used immunoSEQ multiplex PCR; TCRdb keeps in-frame clones, though not all of them. The data show approximately 260,000 clones, roughly 89% seen once. Sample: peripheral blood. The receptors come from a woman aged 40 to 50 who had recovered from COVID-19.

The rearrangement links TRBV2 to TRBJ1-2, with D possibly being TRBD1 (6 bases). This CDR3 comprises 15 residues. Germline CDR1 SNHLY, CDR2 FYNNEI. The V gene lost 6 bases and the J gene lost 0 bases, with 14 bases spanning the gap. Written as DNA, the CDR3 is TGTGCCAGCAGGAGCCGGGACAAGCCTAACTATGGCTACACCTTC. Residues: CASRSRDKPNYGYTF.

The V gene is TRBV29-1, the J gene TRBJ1-1; D uncertain. The CDR3 covers 16 residues. Germline CDR1 is SQVTM and CDR2 is ANQGSEA. V lost 6 bases, J lost 0 bases, and 20 bases lay in between. As DNA, the CDR3 is TGCAGCGTGAGGACCTCCGGTAGCGGACTGAACACTGAAGCTTTCTTT. This sequence encodes CSVRTSGSGLNTEAFF.

The gene calls are TRBV5-1 and TRBJ1-2; 8 bases agree with TRBD1. J lost 4 bases, V lost 4 bases, and 6 bases had no gene match. The germline V gene has CDR1 SGHRS and CDR2 YFSETQ. This CDR3 spans 14 amino acids. CDR3 protein: CASSPQGVGYGYTF. CDR3 sequence (DNA): TGCGCCAGCAGCCCACAGGGGGTCGGCTATGGCTACACCTTC.

The chain links TRBV6-5 to TRBJ1-5; no clear D. The germline CDR1 and CDR2 sequences are MNHEY and SVGAGI. Trimming shortened V by 7 bases and J by 0 bases, and 7 bases separated the two germline ends. The CDR3 contains 13 residues. In nucleotides, the CDR3 is TGTGCCAGCACTCTGTTTAGCAATCAGCCCCAGCATTTT. This gives the protein CASTLFSNQPQHF.

This clone was picked up one time. The chain links TRBV7-3 to TRBJ1-4; TRBD1 matches 7 bases. The V gene end was trimmed by 4 bases and the J gene end by 8 bases; junction bases not matched to a gene: 7. Germline V gene data show CDR1 as SGHTA and CDR2 as FQGTGA. This CDR3 spans 14 amino acids. Here the CDR3 reads CASSSGTVNEKLFF. The DNA for the CDR3 is TGTGCCAGCAGCTCCGGGACAGTAAACGAAAAACTGTTTTTT.

The chain recombines TRBV7-2 with TRBJ1-6; D may be TRBD1 (6 bases). The V end lost 2 bases, the J end lost 10 bases, and 12 bases lay between the germline ends. This CDR3 is 14 amino acids long. Germline-derived CDR1 and CDR2 are SGHTA and FQGNSA. The CDR3 DNA reads TGTGCCAGCAGCTTAATTCAGGGGCGCTCACCCCTCCACTTT. Translated: CASSLIQGRSPLHF.

The chain joins TRBV19 to TRBJ2-5, with 10 nucleotides matching TRBD2. The CDR3 loop spans 18 amino acids. J lost 5 bases, V lost 0 bases, and 12 bases had no gene match. CDR1 and CDR2 from the germline V gene are LNHDA and SQIVND (reference sequence). The CDR3 sequence: CASSIDNGAGGRRETQYF. CDR3 in DNA: TGTGCCAGTAGTATAGATAATGGAGCGGGGGGGCGCCGTGAGACCCAGTACTTC.

This clone was seen more than once but under ten times. The chain is built from TRBV7-8 and TRBJ2-7; 8 nucleotides align to TRBD1. V lost 5 bases and J lost 4; bases outside the gene matches: 10. The CDR3 is made up of 15 amino acids. Germline lookup yields CDR1 SGHVS and CDR2 FQNEAQ. DNA for the CDR3: TGTGCCAGCAGCCTCGGACAGGGACCGTCGTACGAGCAGTACGTC. Protein product: CASSLGQGPSYEQYV.

V gene TRBV6-5 combines with J gene TRBJ1-1; D unclear. With 5 bases removed from V and 5 bases from J, the gap between germline ends came to 9 bases. This CDR3 has 12 amino acids. From germline, CDR1 is MNHEY and CDR2 SVGAGI. CDR3: CASSLSGTEAFF. CDR3 sequence (DNA): TGTGCCAGCAGTCTTTCAGGTACTGAAGCTTTCTTT.